This T cell receptor beta chain was documented in a study of T cells in Graves' hyperthyroidism and ophthalmopathy. Researchers amplified the TCR beta CDR3 regions from RNA transcripts. A set of HTBI primers served as the primers for a first-round RT-PCR of the TCR CDR3. One entry per CDR3 protein results from TCRdb running MiXCR on the multiplex PCR reads. The repertoire holds around 490,000 distinct CDR3 sequences, with about 20% as singletons. The CDR3 runs 13 residues. The V end was cut by 1 base, the J end by 8 bases, with 14 bases between. Looked up from germline, CDR1 is DFQATT and CDR2 is SNEGSKA (reference sequence). This clonotype appeared a few times. Its matching antigen is unknown. Overall study findings and caveats: Researchers report that a 13 V-J model separated ophthalmopathy from stable hyperthyroidism. Before onset, by a median of around six months, the model predicted ophthalmopathy. Blood also showed most of the thyroid clonotypes that were expanded above 0.001.

This receptor was obtained from a man aged 35 to 55 with Graves' ophthalmopathy. Sample: blood. The chain links TRBV20-1 to TRBJ1-2; D uncertain. CDR3 region: CSARVPNLGGYTF. The DNA of the CDR3 is TGCAGTGCTAGAGTCCCAAACCTGGGGGGCTACACCTTC.